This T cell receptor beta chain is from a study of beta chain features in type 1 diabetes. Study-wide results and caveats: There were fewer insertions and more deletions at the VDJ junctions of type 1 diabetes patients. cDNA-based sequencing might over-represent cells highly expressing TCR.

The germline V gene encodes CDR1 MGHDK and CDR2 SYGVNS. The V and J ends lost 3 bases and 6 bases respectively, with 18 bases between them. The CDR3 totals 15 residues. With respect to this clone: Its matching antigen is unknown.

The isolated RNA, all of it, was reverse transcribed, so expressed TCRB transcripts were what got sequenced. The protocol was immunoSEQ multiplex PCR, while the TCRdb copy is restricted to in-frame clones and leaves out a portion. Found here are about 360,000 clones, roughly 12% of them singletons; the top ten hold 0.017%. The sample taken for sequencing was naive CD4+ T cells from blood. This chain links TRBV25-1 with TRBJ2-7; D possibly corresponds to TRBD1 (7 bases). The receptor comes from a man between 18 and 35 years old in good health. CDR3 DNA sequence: TGTGCCAGCAGTGACCGGACAGGCGGGAAGGTCGAGCAGTACTTC. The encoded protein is CASSDRTGGKVEQYF.